The sequence of this TCR beta chain was determined in a study of beta chain features in type 1 diabetes (dated by TCRdb to the late 2010s). In the study overall: Mean age, gender distribution, total cell number and subset yield were not different between patients and healthy donors. Regulatory and stem cell-like memory subsets were isolated from only 8 patients and 8 healthy donors, whereas naive and central memory subsets came from all 30 or so donors. In the study, TCRB repertoires of sorted circulating CD4+ T cell subsets from recently diagnosed type 1 diabetes patients were compared with those of matched healthy donors. Across all samples, approximately 100 million sorted cells were examined, and cell number per subset correlated strongly with RNA yield. What the authors observed across the whole study: Type 1 diabetes patients showed a moderate but significant shortening of TCRB CDR3 length in all four CD4+ subsets. Because cDNA was sequenced instead of genomic DNA, activated cells with high expression could be over-represented, although the groups did not differ in activation or CD3 levels. Shorter templates might be favored by PCR, yet because patient and control samples were amplified and corrected together, any such skew would affect both groups equally. Naive, central memory and regulatory TCRB repertoires appeared to be more similar among patients than among healthy donors. At VDJ recombination sites, type 1 diabetes patients had fewer insertions and more deleted nucleotides, which implies abnormalities in thymic rearrangement. Because small numbers of individuals were included in the HLA sub-analyses, any influence of HLA type on TCRB rearrangement was left unresolved.

This clone was picked up a small number of times. There is no known antigen for this receptor. No clone much larger than this one lies a single base away; base qualities are absent. The entire amount of isolated RNA was reverse transcribed using the High Capacity cDNA Reverse Transcription Kit, so the sequenced TCRB transcripts were expressed ones. Deep immunoSEQ sequencing was applied to naive, central memory and regulatory T cell samples, giving an average of about 3.4 million total reads per sample. Sorted cells were lysed in RLT buffer and RNA was extracted with DNase-treated RNeasy Micro or Mini kits, depending on cell number. Each cell subset was processed on its own to prevent cross-contamination, while patient and healthy donor samples were processed together. The immunoSEQ multiplex PCR was used to amplify TCRB sequences from cDNA, yielding 87-bp fragments that span the CDR3 region. The amplicons were sequenced using the Illumina HiSeq platform. Per the authors' processing: Synthetic template baselines were used to correct PCR bias computationally, reads within Hamming distance 2 were collapsed, and singletons that could not be merged were discarded. Reads were aligned against IMGT to assign V, D and J genes, CDR3 length and insertions or deletions at six rearrangement sites. Clonotype counts were normalized to sorted cell number within each subset before computing true diversity and Gini coefficients with the tcR R package. The overlap coefficient, calculated on TCRB nucleotide sequences, was used to measure repertoire sharing. Out-of-frame TCRB sequences from naive cells were analyzed as a proxy for the pre-selection repertoire. TCRdb took over this immuneACCESS table, retaining in-frame rearrangements with V and J assigned. Such tables are incomplete; in checked studies, under half of the missing clones stem from an unresolved V gene, and the remainder is unexplained. V and J calls and clone size are those listed in that table; D and trimming were worked out from the DNA. The table for this sample lists 200,000 to 250,000 clones; 9.6% of them were counted only once. Under 0.035% of the sample lies in the top ten.

Each donor gave one peripheral blood draw, approximately 100 mL on average, collected into heparinised tubes. Using a panel that included CD45RO, CCR7, CD25, CD127, CD95 and CD27, naive, central memory, regulatory and stem cell-like memory CD4+ T cells were sorted on a BD FACSAria II. Every sorted population had a purity above 95%. PBMCs were isolated right away by Lymphoprep density gradient centrifugation and were stained directly, without culture. Samples were stained and sorted in pairs, with one healthy donor and one patient per experiment, so that batch effects were minimized. Source material: naive CD4+ T cells from blood. The cell subset or site label of this sample denotes: true naive CD4+ T cells. The sequence came from a woman aged 18-29 years in good health.

The CDR3 loop reads CASSQDFVSSYEQYF. The sequenced DNA: TGTGCCAGCAGCCAAGATTTCGTGAGCTCCTACGAGCAGTACTTC. This sequence uses TRBV4-2 and TRBJ2-7; there is no confident call for the D gene. Looking up the germline V gene yields CDR1 LGHNA and CDR2 YNFKEQ. The CDR3 holds 15 amino acids from the cysteine to the phenylalanine. Kept here is only the CDR3 DNA, which spans 45 bases and is read in frame from base 1. Trimming at the junction amounts to 0 bases on V and 0 bases on J, and the germline ends lie 9 bases apart.